The clone carrying this T cell receptor (beta chain) was observed at least ten times. The germline V gene has CDR1 LGHNT and CDR2 FRNRAP. There are 11 residues in the CDR3. The V end was cut by 1 base, the J end by 11 bases, with 8 bases between. RNA transcripts served as the template for amplifying TCR beta CDR3 regions. The HTBI primer set drove a first-round RT-PCR of the TCR CDR3. TCRdb reanalysed the multiplex PCR reads using MiXCR and keeps one entry per CDR3 protein. The repertoire holds 340,000 or so distinct CDR3 sequences, with 15% to 20% as singletons. If no ophthalmopathy progression occurred within 18 months, Graves' hyperthyroidism was stable. Exclusion of a patient resulted from uncontrolled infection, other autoimmune disease, pregnancy or lactation. Fresh peripheral blood, approximately 10 ml, was the source of the PBMCs. These data are taken from a study of T cells in Graves' hyperthyroidism and ophthalmopathy.

Sequencing was performed on blood. The sequence came from a woman in her forties or fifties with Graves' hyperthyroidism. The rearrangement joins TRBV12-5 to TRBJ1-1; no firm D call. As DNA, the CDR3 is TGTGCTAGTGGTTTGGCAACTAATGCTTTCTTT. Residues: CASGLATNAFF.